This T cell receptor (beta chain) was retrieved from a study of tumor and adjacent non-tumor tissue in lung cancer. Study-level background: Patients comprised about eleven adenocarcinoma, a couple of squamous cell carcinoma and 1 small cell lung cancer. On average, productive TCRbeta reads reached about 4 million per sample.

Concerning this clonotype: The target antigen is unknown. At one end, the junction sequence differs from germline, possibly due to a read error.

This sample's RNA came from whole unsorted tissue. Notes on the study in general: Normal lung showed higher cumulative top 100 clone frequency than tumor. Tumor tissue had significantly higher TCR diversity than normal lung.

In germline, CDR1 is DFQATT, CDR2 SNEGSKA (reference sequence). CDR3 length: 12 amino acids. The library came from three nested PCR rounds adapted from ARM-PCR protocols. TCRdb used MiXCR to reprocess the multiplex PCR reads, holding one entry per CDR3 protein. The sample lists around 210,000 distinct CDR3 sequences; about two thirds were seen once. This sequence joins TRBV20-1 and TRBJ2-1, with no clear D. Material for sequencing was lung tumor tissue. This clonotype was sampled from a man aged 60 to 75 with non-small cell lung cancer. This CDR3 reads CCAPKDPNEQFF. CDR3 bases: TGCTGTGCTCCGAAGGACCCCAATGAGCAGTTCTTC.